The 14 T cell receptor beta chains listed next were all sequenced from one sample in a study of beta chain features in type 1 diabetes. The study reverse transcribed the entire isolated RNA, so it sequenced expressed TCRB transcripts. Measured with immunoSEQ multiplex PCR; TCRdb has only the in-frame clones, and not every one. The repertoire has 900,000 or so clones, 15% to 20% of them found once; the top ten carry 0.02% to 0.03%. Material for sequencing was naive CD4+ T cells from blood. Receptors originate from a woman between 18 and 29 years old in good health.

This clone occurred a few times. DNA of the CDR3: TGCGCCAGCAGCCAAGAACGGACTAGCGGTTACGAGCAGTACTTC. It specifies CASSQERTSGYEQYF. The chain has TRBV4-1 and TRBJ2-7, with 10 bases matching TRBD2. The ends lost 0 bases at V and 4 bases at J; junction bases unmatched: 3. The CDR3 consists of 15 residues. The germline CDR1 and CDR2 sequences are MGHRA and YSYEKL.

The chain uses TRBV6-5 and TRBJ2-5, with 7 bases fitting TRBD1. The CDR3 is 14 residues long. The V and J ends lost 5 bases and 6 bases, in that order; junction bases with no gene match: 9. CDR1 is MNHEY, CDR2 SVGAGI, per germline. The CDR3 reads CASSTVTGVKTQYF. The CDR3 nucleotides are TGTGCCAGCAGTACGGTAACAGGGGTGAAGACCCAGTACTTC.

The chain couples TRBV5-4 to TRBJ2-5; TRBD2 agrees at 10 bases. The trim removed 4 bases at V and 4 bases at J, leaving 10 bases unmatched. Per germline, CDR1 SGHNT and CDR2 YYREEE (reference sequence). CDR3 length equals 16 residues. CDR3 protein: CASSPNRASGRETQYF. CDR3 DNA: TGTGCCAGCAGCCCGAACCGGGCTAGCGGGAGAGAGACCCAGTACTTC. Using reference TRBV5-4 and TRBJ2-5 for the parts outside the CDR3, the full variable domain is ETGVTQSPTHLIKTRGQQVTLRCSSQSGHNTVSWYQQALGQGPQFIFQYYREEENGRGNFPPRFSGLQFPNYSSELNVNALELDDSALYLCASSPNRASGRETQYFGPGTRLLVL.

This clone was counted only a few times. V usage is TRBV4-3 and J usage is TRBJ2-1; TRBD2 aligns across 12 bases. The CDR3 covers 17 residues. Looked up from germline, CDR1 is LGHNA and CDR2 is YSLEER. J gave up 8 bases and V 0 bases, and 8 bases lay outside the gene matches. This chain's CDR3 is CASSQDLLAGGLDEQFF. In nucleotides, the CDR3 is TGCGCCAGCAGCCAAGATTTACTAGCGGGAGGCCTGGATGAGCAGTTCTTC.

The chain carries TRBV9 and TRBJ2-7, with unresolved D. V shed 0 bases and J shed 5 bases, with 15 bases lying between them. There are 15 residues in the CDR3. Germline loops: CDR1 SGDLS, CDR2 YYNGEE. As DNA, the CDR3 is TGTGCCAGCAGCGTAGGAAGGAGTACTGCCCACGAGCAGTACTTC. Translating gives CASSVGRSTAHEQYF. The full variable domain, in which reference TRBV9 and TRBJ2-7 provide the parts outside the CDR3, is DSGVTQTPKHLITATGQRVTLRCSPRSGDLSVYWYQQSLDQGLQFLIQYYNGEERAKGNILERFSAQQFPDLHSELNLSSLELGDSALYFCASSVGRSTAHEQYFGPGTRLTVT.

The chain carries TRBV20-1 and TRBJ2-7; possibly TRBD2 for D (5 bases). This CDR3 is 11 amino acids long. Trimming cost V 3 bases and J 7 bases, with 10 bases left between them. The germline V gene has CDR1 DFQATT and CDR2 SNEGSKA (reference sequence). The CDR3 here is CSASRGWEQYF. CDR3 coding DNA: TGCAGTGCTAGTCGGGGATGGGAGCAGTACTTC.

This clone was observed a few times. V is TRBV14 and J is TRBJ2-7, with TRBD2 matching 10 bases. CDR1 SGHDN and CDR2 FVKESK come from the germline V gene. The junction had 13 bases not matched to a gene; V was cut back by 4 bases and J by 7 bases. The CDR3 is 16 amino acids. Written as DNA, the CDR3 is TGTGCCAGCAGCCCACTAGCGGGAAAGACGACGGGAGAGCAGTACTTC. It codes for CASSPLAGKTTGEQYF.

This clone has only a few counts. The chain uses TRBV18 and TRBJ2-5; D possibly corresponds to TRBD2 (6 bases). This CDR3 is built from 17 residues. The V gene lost 0 bases and the J gene lost 2 bases, with 16 bases spanning the gap. Looked up from germline, CDR1 is KGHSH and CDR2 is LQKENI. The CDR3 DNA sequence: TGTGCCAGCTCACCACCGTTCCAGCGGACTATACAAGAGACCCAGTACTTC. It is translated as CASSPPFQRTIQETQYF.

Only a few counts were recorded for this clone. The chain joins TRBV6-6 to TRBJ2-5; 8 nucleotides agree with TRBD2. CDR3 length: 15 residues. Germline V lookup: CDR1 MNHNY, CDR2 SVGAGI (reference sequence). With V trimmed by 9 bases and J by 4 bases, 13 bases remained unmatched. As DNA, the CDR3 is TGTGCCAGTGCGAACACCGGGACTAGTCGAGAGACCCAGTACTTC. Translated: CASANTGTSRETQYF.

With respect to this clone: The junction departs from germline at one end; a sequencing error may be responsible. The gene calls are TRBV7-7 and TRBJ2-5, with 8 bases lining up with TRBD1. Germline V gene data show CDR1 as SSHAT and CDR2 as FNYEAQ (reference sequence). The CDR3 is 15 residues long. CDR3 DNA sequence: TGTGCTAGCAGCCCCACAGGGGGTGGTCAAGAGACCCAGTACTTC. This encodes CASSPTGGGQETQYF.

This clone was seen more than once but under ten times. The chain uses TRBV7-9 and TRBJ1-1; D is uncertain. CDR1 and CDR2 (germline): SEHNR, FQNEAQ (reference sequence). V lost 5 bases to trimming and J lost 3 bases, with 13 bases between them. The CDR3 has 14 amino acids. Here the CDR3 reads CASSPQRTDTEAFF. The CDR3 DNA is TGTGCCAGCAGCCCACAGAGGACGGACACTGAAGCTTTCTTT.

The genes are TRBV6-5 and TRBJ2-1; TRBD2 agrees at 10 bases. Trimming cost V 7 bases and J 16 bases; bases outside gene matches: 13. The CDR3 extends over 13 amino acids. CDR1 MNHEY and CDR2 SVGAGI come from the germline V gene. The CDR3 nucleotides are TGTGCCAGCACCCTTCTGAGCGGGAGGGAGGGTTTCTTC. It translates to CASTLLSGREGFF.

The chain carries TRBV18 and TRBJ2-5, with D possibly being TRBD1 (5 bases). CDR1 KGHSH and CDR2 LQKENI come from the germline V gene. The V end lost 5 bases, the J end lost 4 bases, and 17 bases lay between the germline ends. This CDR3 is 15 amino acids long. DNA of the CDR3: TGTGCCAGCTCATTCCACGAGAGAAGGGGAGAGACCCAGTACTTC. It specifies CASSFHERRGETQYF. The variable domain in full, completed from reference TRBV18 and TRBJ2-5, reads NAGVMQNPRHLVRRRGQEARLRCSPMKGHSHVYWYRQLPEEGLKFMVYLQKENIIDESGMPKERFSAEFPKEGPSILRIQQVVRGDSAAYFCASSFHERRGETQYFGPGTRLLVL.

This clone was observed a handful of times. The CDR3 DNA reads as TGTGCCAGCAGCGCACGAAGTAGGGACTCAGGGATCCACGAGCAGTACTTC. Amino acid sequence: CASSARSRDSGIHEQYF. The J gene is TRBJ2-7, the V gene TRBV7-6; perhaps TRBD2 as D (6 bases). There are 17 residues in the CDR3. Trimming left V 5 bases short and J 5 bases short, with 25 bases between. Germline assignment: CDR1 SGHVS and CDR2 FNYEAQ. The full variable domain, completed using reference TRBV7-6 and TRBJ2-7, is GAGVSQSPRYKVTKRGQDVALRCDPISGHVSLYWYRQALGQGPEFLTYFNYEAQQDKSGLPNDRFSAERPEGSISTLTIQRTEQRDSAMYRCASSARSRDSGIHEQYFGPGTRLTVT.